These 29 T cell receptor beta chains were all obtained from the same sample, sequenced in a study of response to subunit inactivated influenza vaccine. TCRdb re-analysed the RT-PCR reads in MiXCR, keeping a single row per CDR3 protein. The repertoire has 450,000 to 600,000 distinct CDR3 sequences, less than 10% of them found once; the top ten carry 10% to 15%. Sequencing used PBMCs from blood, obtained 23 months after vaccination. The receptors were gathered from a man in his fifties or sixties who received an inactivated influenza vaccine.

This clonotype has ten or more counts. V gene TRBV24-1 combines with J gene TRBJ2-7; D might be TRBD2 (6 bases). The V gene lost 9 bases and the J gene lost 1 base, with 12 bases spanning the gap. The CDR3 contains 13 residues. The germline V gene has CDR1 KGHDR and CDR2 SFDVKD. In DNA, the CDR3 is TGTGCCACCGGGCGGGACGGGTCCTACGAGCAGTACTTC. It translates to CATGRDGSYEQYF.

This clonotype was recorded a few times. The J gene is TRBJ1-4, the V gene TRBV20-1, with 7 bases fitting TRBD1. Trimming removed 5 bases from V and 3 bases from J; junction bases left unmatched: 6. The CDR3 runs 14 residues. The germline gives CDR1 DFQATT, CDR2 SNEGSKA (reference sequence). The CDR3 sequence: CSAEGGAANEKLFF. The DNA for the CDR3 is TGCAGTGCTGAAGGGGGCGCGGCTAATGAAAAACTGTTTTTT.

The V and J genes are TRBV5-1 and TRBJ2-7; a weak D match, TRBD1 (6 bases). Trimming took off 7 bases at V and 0 bases at J, with 11 bases between the two ends. The V gene's germline CDR1 is SGHRS and CDR2 YFSETQ. CDR3 length: 13 amino acids. The CDR3 reads CASRNRASYEQYF. CDR3 sequence (DNA): TGCGCCAGCCGGAACAGGGCCTCCTACGAGCAGTACTTC.

This clonotype was detected only a few times. The chain has TRBV4-2 and TRBJ2-2; weak D call: TRBD2 (6 bases). The CDR3 sequence is 18 residues long. The germline V gene encodes CDR1 LGHNA and CDR2 YNFKEQ. V lost 0 bases and J lost 1, with 15 bases in between. The CDR3 protein is CASSQELTFGRNTGELFF. In nucleotides, the CDR3 is TGTGCCAGCAGCCAAGAATTGACGTTCGGGAGGAACACCGGGGAGCTGTTTTTT.

Many counts were recorded for this clonotype. V and J are TRBV20-1 and TRBJ1-1, with D perhaps TRBD1 (6 bases). The CDR3 consists of 14 residues. Trimming stripped 6 bases from V and 2 bases from J, with 16 bases between. Looked up from germline, CDR1 is DFQATT and CDR2 is SNEGSKA (reference sequence). DNA of the CDR3: TGCAGTGCCAGGATGACAGGAGTAAACACTGAAGCTTTCTTT. Its translation: CSARMTGVNTEAFF.

The chain joins TRBV4-3 to TRBJ2-1; D is unresolved. The CDR3 spans 15 residues. Looked up from germline, CDR1 is LGHNA and CDR2 is YSLEER. Trimming removed 0 bases from V and 2 bases from J, with 8 bases in between. CDR3 region: CASSQDVPTYNEQFF. CDR3 DNA sequence: TGCGCCAGCAGCCAAGATGTGCCCACCTACAATGAGCAGTTCTTC.

This clonotype was detected only a few times. The chain links TRBV12-3 or TRBV12-4 to TRBJ1-2; 7 nucleotides match TRBD1. V shed 5 bases, J shed 3 bases, and the junction held 15 bases outside the gene matches. The CDR3 contains 17 residues. CDR3 sequence reads: CASSTRQGSVSDYGYTF. In DNA form, the CDR3 reads TGTGCCAGCAGTACCCGACAGGGTAGCGTTTCGGACTATGGCTACACCTTC.

This clonotype was detected many times. The chain recombines TRBV7-2 with TRBJ2-6, with D unresolved. This CDR3 has 15 residues. Germline V gene lookup returns CDR1 SGHTA and CDR2 FQGNSA. V was clipped by 4 bases and J by 4 bases, with 11 bases between them. The CDR3 region is CASSYSPDGANVLTF. The CDR3 coding sequence is TGTGCCAGCAGCTATTCCCCTGACGGGGCCAACGTCCTGACTTTC. The full variable domain, in which reference TRBV7-2 and TRBJ2-6 provide the parts outside the CDR3, is GAGVSQSPSNKVTEKGKDVELRCDPISGHTALYWYRQSLGQGLEFLIYFQGNSAPDKSGLPSDRFSAERTGGSVSTLTIQRTQQEDSAVYLCASSYSPDGANVLTFGAGSRLTVL.

This clonotype was counted only a few times. CDR3 bases: TGCGCCAGCAGCCAACCGGGACCTAGGGGAGTCACTGAAGCTTTCTTT. Its translation is CASSQPGPRGVTEAFF. The chain uses TRBV4-1 and TRBJ1-1, with a weak D call TRBD1 (5 bases). The CDR3 sequence is 16 residues long. V shed 2 bases and J shed 4 bases, with 17 bases lying between them. The germline gives CDR1 MGHRA, CDR2 YSYEKL.

The chain uses TRBV28 and TRBJ2-5; perhaps TRBD2 as D (5 bases). The CDR3 covers 13 residues. Per the germline V gene, CDR1 is MDHEN and CDR2 is SYDVKM. The V gene lost 3 bases and the J gene lost 3 bases, with 8 bases spanning the gap. CDR3 residues: CASSLRVKETQYF. The CDR3 DNA reads as TGTGCCAGCAGTTTGAGGGTTAAAGAGACCCAGTACTTC.

This clonotype has more than one count but fewer than ten. The V gene is TRBV18, the J gene TRBJ2-7, with 9 bases identical to TRBD1. With V trimmed by 3 bases and J by 9 bases, 12 bases remained unmatched. CDR1 is KGHSH, CDR2 LQKENI, per germline. This CDR3 is built from 15 residues. The CDR3 nucleotides read TGTGCCAGCTCACCCTCGACAGGGGGAGCAAGCGGGCAGTACTTC. Protein product: CASSPSTGGASGQYF.

This clonotype was recorded at least ten times. V is TRBV7-9 and J is TRBJ2-1, with D perhaps TRBD2 (6 bases). There are 15 residues in the CDR3. From germline, CDR1 is SEHNR and CDR2 FQNEAQ (reference sequence). V was cut by 1 base and J by 4 bases, with 11 bases left in between. The CDR3 nucleotides are TGTGCCAGCAGCTTAGACGGGGGTAAATACAATGAGCAGTTCTTC. Encoded protein: CASSLDGGKYNEQFF.

This sequence joins TRBV11-2 and TRBJ1-4, with a possible D match to TRBD1 (6 bases). Germline loops: CDR1 SGHAT, CDR2 FQNNGV. The ends were cut back, 5 bases at V and 8 bases at J, with 18 bases in the middle. The CDR3 is 15 residues long. Here the CDR3 reads CASSGRDTPDEKLFF. The DNA of the CDR3 is TGTGCCAGCAGCGGCCGGGACACCCCTGACGAAAAACTGTTTTTT.

The V and J genes are TRBV7-9 and TRBJ2-2, with a possible D match to TRBD2 (6 bases). V was cut by 2 bases and J by 6 bases, with 16 bases left in between. From germline, CDR1 is SEHNR and CDR2 FQNEAQ (reference sequence). The CDR3 has 16 amino acids. CDR3 coding DNA: TGTGCCAGCAGCTTAATGGGGGGAGGCCCCCCCGGGGAGCTGTTTTTT. Protein: CASSLMGGGPPGELFF.

The chain employs TRBV20-1 and TRBJ1-2, with TRBD1 identical over 7 bases. The CDR3 consists of 15 residues. V lost 3 bases and J lost 4; bases outside the gene matches: 11. The germline gives CDR1 DFQATT, CDR2 SNEGSKA (reference sequence). This CDR3 is CSASIPWDRIYGYTF. CDR3 in DNA: TGCAGTGCTAGTATACCCTGGGACAGAATCTATGGCTACACCTTC.

Many counts were recorded for this clonotype. The V call is TRBV20-1, the J call TRBJ2-1; 10 nucleotides match TRBD2. V shed 5 bases and J 8 bases; nucleotides not matched to a gene: 12. The CDR3 covers 15 residues. CDR1 DFQATT and CDR2 SNEGSKA come from the germline V gene (reference sequence). CDR3 region: CSAGTPSGSTYEQFF. The CDR3 DNA is TGCAGTGCTGGGACCCCTAGCGGGAGTACCTATGAGCAGTTCTTC.

The V and J genes are TRBV18 and TRBJ1-1; D unresolved. Germline CDR1 KGHSH, CDR2 LQKENI. This CDR3 has 13 amino acids. Trimming removed 10 bases at V and 0 bases at J, with 12 bases between. The CDR3 region has the DNA TGTGCCACCACCGTTAATCTGAACACTGAAGCTTTCTTT. As protein: CATTVNLNTEAFF. Drawing the rest from reference TRBV18 and TRBJ1-1, the complete variable domain is NAGVMQNPRHLVRRRGQEARLRCSPMKGHSHVYWYRQLPEEGLKFMVYLQKENIIDESGMPKERFSAEFPKEGPSILRIQQVVRGDSAAYFCATTVNLNTEAFFGQGTRLTVV.

V gene TRBV18 combines with J gene TRBJ2-1; D is uncertain. There are 13 residues in the CDR3. Germline values: CDR1 KGHSH, CDR2 LQKENI. Trimming pared 4 bases from V and 4 bases from J, leaving 8 bases between. CDR3: CASSLQTYNEQFF. CDR3 nucleotides: TGTGCCAGCTCACTACAAACATACAATGAGCAGTTCTTC.

This chain connects TRBV6-2 or TRBV6-3 to TRBJ2-7; tentatively, D is TRBD1 or TRBD2 (5 bases each). The length of the CDR3 is 18 residues. Between the trimmed V and J ends, which lost 2 bases and 0 bases, there was a span of 20 bases. Per the germline V gene, CDR1 is MNHEY and CDR2 is SVGEGT. The CDR3 DNA is TGTGCCAGCAGTTACACTACTGGGGGACGGGACGGCTCCTACGAGCAGTACTTC. It encodes CASSYTTGGRDGSYEQYF.

As for this clonotype: This could be a read error, since a much larger clone is one nucleotide away. The chain links TRBV12-3 or TRBV12-4 to TRBJ2-1; 9 nucleotides align to TRBD2. The ends lost 4 bases at V and 5 bases at J; junction bases unmatched: 6. This CDR3 is 15 amino acids long. As DNA, the CDR3 is TGTGCCAGCAGTTCCCCGGGACTAGCTAACAATGAGCAGTTCTTC. Protein sequence: CASSSPGLANNEQFF.

In this sample, this clonotype turned up a few times. V usage is TRBV18 and J usage is TRBJ2-7; D remains ambiguous. Trimming pared 0 bases from V and 6 bases from J, leaving 9 bases between. CDR3 size: 13 residues. The germline CDR1 and CDR2 sequences are KGHSH and LQKENI. The CDR3 DNA reads as TGTGCCAGCTCACCACCGTCCATAGGCGAGCAGTACTTC. Encoded protein: CASSPPSIGEQYF.

This clonotype showed up just a few times. The chain couples TRBV27 to TRBJ1-5; maybe TRBD1 (6 bases). Germline V gives CDR1 MNHEY, CDR2 SMNVEV (reference sequence). Deletions cut 2 bases from V and 9 bases from J, with 14 bases between. CDR3 length: 14 residues. The CDR3 DNA is TGTGCCAGCAGTTTACAGGGCAGGGGTTGGCCCCAGCATTTT. This sequence encodes CASSLQGRGWPQHF.

In this sample, this clonotype turned up a few times. The chain joins TRBV5-1 to TRBJ2-6; D perhaps matches TRBD1 (5 bases). CDR1 is SGHRS and CDR2 is YFSETQ in the germline V gene. Trimming took off 4 bases at V and 1 base at J, with 15 bases between the two ends. The CDR3 is 17 amino acids. The chain's CDR3 is CASSPRAGNSGANVLTF. For the CDR3, the DNA is TGCGCCAGCAGCCCCCGGGCAGGGAATTCTGGGGCCAACGTCCTGACTTTC.

The chain combines TRBV20-1 with TRBJ2-2; 13 nucleotides agree with TRBD2. Germline CDR1 and CDR2: DFQATT and SNEGSKA (reference sequence). After removal of 6 bases from V and 3 bases from J, the junction contained 1 base not matched to a gene. The CDR3 runs to 14 residues. The CDR3 protein is CSALAGGHTGELFF. The CDR3 region has the DNA TGCAGTGCACTAGCGGGAGGGCACACCGGGGAGCTGTTTTTT.

Ten or more counts support this clonotype. The chain employs TRBV27 and TRBJ1-2; D not resolved. The V gene's germline CDR1 is MNHEY and CDR2 SMNVEV (reference sequence). V was pared by 2 bases and J by 4 bases, with 8 bases between. CDR3 length: 13 residues. The CDR3 here is CASSLREGYGYTF. DNA of the CDR3: TGTGCCAGCAGTTTAAGGGAAGGCTATGGCTACACCTTC.

The gene calls are TRBV7-3 and TRBJ1-1, with a possible D match to TRBD1 (6 bases). Per germline, CDR1 SGHTA and CDR2 FQGTGA. V was clipped by 5 bases and J by 0 bases, with 13 bases between them. This CDR3 region has 15 residues. The CDR3 here is CASSPNGQMNTEAFF. In nucleotides, the CDR3 is TGTGCCAGCAGCCCGAACGGACAGATGAACACTGAAGCTTTCTTT.

This clonotype was counted ten times or more. The rearrangement links TRBV20-1 to TRBJ2-2; 10 bases are shared with TRBD2. Germline V CDR1 and CDR2: DFQATT, SNEGSKA (reference sequence). Trimming took 1 base from V and 6 from J; bases not matched to a gene: 14. This CDR3 is 18 amino acids long. CDR3 nucleotides: TGCAGTGCTAGAGCCTCTAGCGGGGGAAGCTTTAGGGCCGGGGAGCTGTTTTTT. Amino acids: CSARASSGGSFRAGELFF.

V usage is TRBV7-2 and J usage is TRBJ2-2; TRBD2 agrees at 11 bases. The V gene end was trimmed by 1 base and the J gene end by 1 base; junction bases not matched to a gene: 5. The germline CDR1 and CDR2 sequences are SGHTA and FQGNSA. This CDR3 region has 18 residues. The DNA for the CDR3 is TGTGCCAGCAGCTTAGGGCTAGCGGGGGGCCTGAACACCGGGGAGCTGTTTTTT. It yields the protein CASSLGLAGGLNTGELFF. The full variable domain, its missing parts supplied by reference TRBV7-2 and TRBJ2-2, is GAGVSQSPSNKVTEKGKDVELRCDPISGHTALYWYRQSLGQGLEFLIYFQGNSAPDKSGLPSDRFSAERTGGSVSTLTIQRTQQEDSAVYLCASSLGLAGGLNTGELFFGEGSRLTVL.

This clonotype came up many times. The rearrangement uses TRBV10-3 and TRBJ2-2; D unclear. The CDR3 extends over 14 amino acids. V was pared by 7 bases and J by 5 bases, with 14 bases between. The germline V gene encodes CDR1 ENHRY and CDR2 SYGVKD. The CDR3 coding sequence is TGTGCCATCACGAGTGGTACGACGACCGGGGAGCTGTTTTTT. Translated, it gives CAITSGTTTGELFF.